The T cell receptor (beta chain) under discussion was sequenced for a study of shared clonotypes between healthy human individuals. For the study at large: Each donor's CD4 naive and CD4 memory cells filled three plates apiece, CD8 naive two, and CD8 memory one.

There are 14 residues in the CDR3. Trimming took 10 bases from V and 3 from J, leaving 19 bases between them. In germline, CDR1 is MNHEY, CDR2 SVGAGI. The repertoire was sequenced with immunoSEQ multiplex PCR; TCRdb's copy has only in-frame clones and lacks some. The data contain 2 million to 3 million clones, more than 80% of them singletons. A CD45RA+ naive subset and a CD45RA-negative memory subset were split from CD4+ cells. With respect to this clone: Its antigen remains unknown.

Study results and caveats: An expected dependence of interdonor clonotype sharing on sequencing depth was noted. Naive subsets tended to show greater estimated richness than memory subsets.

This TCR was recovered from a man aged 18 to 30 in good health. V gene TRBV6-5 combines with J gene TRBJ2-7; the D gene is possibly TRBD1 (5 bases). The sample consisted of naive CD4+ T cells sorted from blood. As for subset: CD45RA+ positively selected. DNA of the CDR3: TGTGCCACTAACCTTAGGCAGGGCGTCTACGAGCAGTACTTC. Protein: CATNLRQGVYEQYF.